This T cell receptor beta chain derives from a study of regulatory T cells in long-lasting Graves disease. Libraries of TCR beta came from iRepertoire HTBI primers plus Arm-PCR of CDR3 regions. One entry per CDR3 protein, called by TCRdb with MiXCR from the multiplex PCR reads. The sample consists of 450,000 to 500,000 distinct CDR3 sequences, around 16% of them appearing once. Described time point: newly diagnosed GD, antithyroid drugs for less than 3 months. The TCR library was prepared using RNA isolated from PBMCs. This clonotype was seen many times. In addition, the sample was reused for a study of T cells in Graves' hyperthyroidism and ophthalmopathy.

This receptor was taken from a man in his forties with Graves disease. Sequenced here: peripheral blood mononuclear cells (PBMCs), sampled at new diagnosis, from a patient treated with antithyroid drugs.

The chain's CDR3 is CATSRAGASYEQYF. For the CDR3, the DNA is TGTGCCACCAGCAGAGCGGGAGCGTCCTACGAGCAGTACTTC. The chain recombines TRBV15 with TRBJ2-7; D might be TRBD2 (6 bases). V shed 1 base and J shed 1 base, with 8 bases lying between them. The CDR3 runs 14 residues. Per germline, CDR1 LNHNV and CDR2 YYDKDF (reference sequence).